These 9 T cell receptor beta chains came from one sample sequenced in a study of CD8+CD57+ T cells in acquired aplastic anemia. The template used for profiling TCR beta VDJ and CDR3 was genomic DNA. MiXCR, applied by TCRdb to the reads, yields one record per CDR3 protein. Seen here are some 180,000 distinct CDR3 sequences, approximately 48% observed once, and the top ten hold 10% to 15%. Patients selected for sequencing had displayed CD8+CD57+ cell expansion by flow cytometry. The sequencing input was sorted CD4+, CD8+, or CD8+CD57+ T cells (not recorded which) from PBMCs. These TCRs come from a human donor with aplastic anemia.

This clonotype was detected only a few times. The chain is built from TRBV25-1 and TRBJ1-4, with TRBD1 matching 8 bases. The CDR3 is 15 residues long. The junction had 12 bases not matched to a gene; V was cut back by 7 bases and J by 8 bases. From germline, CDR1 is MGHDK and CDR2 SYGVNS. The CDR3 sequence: CASTDGQGVVEKLFF. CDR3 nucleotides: TGTGCCAGCACTGACGGACAGGGCGTCGTAGAAAAACTGTTTTTT. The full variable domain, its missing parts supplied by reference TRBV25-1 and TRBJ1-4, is EADIYQTPRYLVIGTGKKITLECSQTMGHDKMYWYQQDPGMELHLIHYSYGVNSTEKGDLSSESTVSRIRTEHFPLTLESARPSHTSQYLCASTDGQGVVEKLFFGSGTQLSVL.

This CDR3 reads CASSTPGGHLFEQYF. CDR3 bases: TGTGCCAGCAGCACGCCTGGGGGGCACTTATTCGAGCAGTACTTC. The genes are TRBV12-3 or TRBV12-4 and TRBJ2-7; D might be TRBD1 or TRBD2, each matching 6 bases. The CDR3 extends over 15 amino acids. V was trimmed by 6 bases and J by 6 bases, leaving 21 bases between them.

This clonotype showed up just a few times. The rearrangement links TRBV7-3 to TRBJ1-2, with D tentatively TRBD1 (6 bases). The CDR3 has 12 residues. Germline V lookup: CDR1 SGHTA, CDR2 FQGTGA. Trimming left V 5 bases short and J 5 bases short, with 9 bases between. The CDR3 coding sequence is TGTGCCAGCAGCGCACAGGGTTATGGCTACACCTTC. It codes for CASSAQGYGYTF.

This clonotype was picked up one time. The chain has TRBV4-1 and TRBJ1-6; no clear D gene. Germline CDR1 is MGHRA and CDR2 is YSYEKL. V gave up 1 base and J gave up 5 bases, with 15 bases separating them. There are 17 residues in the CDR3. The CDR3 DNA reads TGCGCCAGCAGCCAAGGGGCCCTTCTGGCGGATAATTCACCCCTCCACTTT. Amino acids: CASSQGALLADNSPLHF.

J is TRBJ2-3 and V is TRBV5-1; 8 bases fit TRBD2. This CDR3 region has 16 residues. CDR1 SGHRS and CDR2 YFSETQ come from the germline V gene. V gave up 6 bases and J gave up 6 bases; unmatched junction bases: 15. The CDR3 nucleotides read TGCGCCAGCAACTCGAGGTGGTCGGGGGGGACGGATACGCAGTATTTT. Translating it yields CASNSRWSGGTDTQYF.

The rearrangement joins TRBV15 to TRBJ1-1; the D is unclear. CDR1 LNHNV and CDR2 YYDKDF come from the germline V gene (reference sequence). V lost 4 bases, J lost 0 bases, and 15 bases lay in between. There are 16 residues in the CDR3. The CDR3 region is CATSKEGGTMNTEAFF. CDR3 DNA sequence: TGTGCCACCAGCAAGGAGGGAGGAACCATGAACACTGAAGCTTTCTTT.

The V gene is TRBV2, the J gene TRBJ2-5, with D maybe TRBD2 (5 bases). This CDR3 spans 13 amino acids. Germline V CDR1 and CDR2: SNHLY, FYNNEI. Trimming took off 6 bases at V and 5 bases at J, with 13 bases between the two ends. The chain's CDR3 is CASSQSGLETQYF. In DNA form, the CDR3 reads TGTGCCAGCAGCCAATCGGGGTTGGAGACCCAGTACTTC.

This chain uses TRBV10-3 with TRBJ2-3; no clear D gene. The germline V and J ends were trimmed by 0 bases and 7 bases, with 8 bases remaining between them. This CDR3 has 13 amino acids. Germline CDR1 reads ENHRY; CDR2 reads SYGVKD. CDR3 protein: CAISESVENTQYF. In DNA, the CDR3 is TGTGCCATCAGTGAGTCAGTCGAAAATACGCAGTATTTT.

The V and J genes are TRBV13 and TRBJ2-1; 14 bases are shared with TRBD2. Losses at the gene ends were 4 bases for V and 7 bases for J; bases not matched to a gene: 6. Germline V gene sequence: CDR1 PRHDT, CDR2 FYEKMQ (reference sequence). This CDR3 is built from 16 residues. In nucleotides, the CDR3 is TGTGCCAGCAGCTGGGCCGGGACTAGCGGGAGTAATGAGCAGTTCTTC. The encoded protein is CASSWAGTSGSNEQFF.